This TCR beta chain was identified during a study of beta chain features in type 1 diabetes. Using CD45RO/CCR7/CD25/CD127/CD95/CD27, CD4+ naive, central memory, regulatory and stem cell-like memory cells were sorted. Expressed TCRB transcripts were sequenced, since all the RNA that had been isolated was reverse transcribed. The data were produced by immunoSEQ multiplex PCR, yet TCRdb's version contains in-frame clones alone and is incomplete. The sample holds roughly 350,000 clones; 8% to 10% are singletons and the top ten take less than 0.65%. On this clone: Its antigen is as yet unknown.

Findings and limits, study-wide: High TCR expression in some cells could lead to their over-representation in cDNA sequencing. Researchers report that Type 1 diabetes patients had moderately but significantly shorter TCRB CDR3s across all four CD4+ subsets.

Sequenced sample: central memory CD4+ T cells from blood. This clonotype originated in a young man with type 1 diabetes.

The CDR3 region is CASSTPGGESLHF. The DNA of the CDR3 is TGTGCCAGCAGTACCCCAGGGGGGGAATCTCTCCACTTT. The chain recombines TRBV28 with TRBJ1-6; TRBD1 aligns across 7 bases. This CDR3 has 13 residues. Trimming at V came to 5 bases and at J to 16 bases, leaving 11 bases not matched to a gene. The germline CDR1 and CDR2 sequences are MDHEN and SYDVKM.